These T cell receptor beta chains were read from a single sample in a study of T-cell reconstitution after alpha-beta-depleted transplantation in children. TCRdb re-analysed the PCR reads in MiXCR, keeping a single row per CDR3 protein. Of approximately 230,000 distinct CDR3 sequences listed, approximately 24% are singletons. The sample here was PBMCs, mostly from graft donor cells, taken 360 days after TCRalphabeta/CD19-depleted stem cell transplant. The receptors were gathered from a female patient under 10 years old who had a stem cell transplant for congenital amegakaryocytic thrombocytopenia, so the T cells may come from the graft donor. Each CDR3 is given with its conserved first and last residue. Each record gives: clone size, J gene, D gene, V gene, CDR3 length, CDR3 DNA, CDR3 protein. A D gene is named only where the DNA matches it firmly. The size field is filled for only some rows; it gives once, few, many or a size class.

NA | TRBJ1-1 | NA | TRBV20-1 | 11 | TGCAGTGCTAGCCCTAACACTGAAGCTTTCTTT | CSASPNTEAFF
NA | TRBJ2-7 | TRBD1 | TRBV15 | 14 | TGTGCCACCAGCAGACGTGACAGGGGGCCCGAGCAGTACTTC | CATSRRDRGPEQYF
NA | TRBJ1-1 | NA | TRBV20-1 | 11 | TGCAGTGTAGGGGGTTTGACTGAAGCTTTCTTT | CSVGGLTEAFF
few | TRBJ1-3 | NA | TRBV4-2 | 16 | TGTGCCAGCAGCCAAGATCCGATCGGCTCTGGAAACACCATATATTTT | CASSQDPIGSGNTIYF
NA | TRBJ2-2 | NA | TRBV18 | 15 | TGTGCCAGCTCACCACGTCCGGCGGACACCGGGGAGCTGTTTTTT | CASSPRPADTGELFF
few | TRBJ2-4 | NA | TRBV6-4 | 14 | TGTGCCAGCAGTGACCCCGGGGAGAAAAACATTCAGTACTTC | CASSDPGEKNIQYF
many | TRBJ2-3 | NA | TRBV5-1 | 16 | TGCGCCAGCAGCGAAAACTGGCGCCTCAACACAGATACGCAGTATTTT | CASSENWRLNTDTQYF
NA | TRBJ1-4 | TRBD1 | TRBV25-1 | 14 | TGTGCCAGCAGTGAAGTAGGGGGCCGTGAAAAACTGTTTTTT | CASSEVGGREKLFF
NA | TRBJ2-7 | NA | TRBV5-4 | 14 | TGTGCCAGCAGCTTACGTGGGGGGATCTACGAGCAGTACTTC | CASSLRGGIYEQYF
NA | TRBJ2-1 | TRBD2 | TRBV4-2 | 17 | TGTGCCAGCAGCCAAGATCCTAACGGGGGGGCCTACAATGAGCAGTTCTTC | CASSQDPNGGAYNEQFF
few | TRBJ1-5 | NA | TRBV13 | 15 | TGTGCCAGCAGCTTAAAGCAGGAGCTCAATCAGCCCCAGCATTTT | CASSLKQELNQPQHF
NA | TRBJ2-7 | NA | TRBV20-1 | 15 | TGCAGTGCTAGAGAAAGCCGGAGGGGACACTACGAGCAGTACTTC | CSARESRRGHYEQYF
NA | TRBJ2-7 | NA | TRBV11-3 | 12 | TGTGCCAGCAGCTTTGATCGTCAGCAGCAGTACTTC | CASSFDRQQQYF
NA | TRBJ1-2 | NA | TRBV16 | 13 | TGTGCCAGCAGCCAAATCCCTGTTTATGGCTACACCTTC | CASSQIPVYGYTF
NA | TRBJ2-7 | TRBD1 | TRBV20-1 | 12 | TGCAGTGCTATTAACAGGGGTTACGAGCAGTACTTC | CSAINRGYEQYF
many | TRBJ1-4 | NA | TRBV20-1 | 15 | TGCAGTGCTAGAGCCGCGAGGGCCCCTAATGAAAAACTGTTTTTT | CSARAARAPNEKLFF
NA | TRBJ2-1 | TRBD2 | TRBV11-2 | 17 | TGTGCCAGCAGCTTTCTAGCGGGGGACCCTGCCTACAATGAGCAGTTCTTC | CASSFLAGDPAYNEQFF
NA | TRBJ2-3 | TRBD2 | TRBV11-2 | 16 | TGTGCCAGCAGCTTAACGGGGGGGAGGCCCACAGATACGCAGTATTTT | CASSLTGGRPTDTQYF
NA | TRBJ1-2 | NA | TRBV29-1 | 15 | TGCAGCGTTGAAGCCCCAGGGCTTACTAACTATGGCTACACCTTC | CSVEAPGLTNYGYTF
few | TRBJ2-2 | NA | TRBV29-1 | 13 | TGCAGCGGGAGCAGTGGCGGCACCGGGGAGCTGTTTTTT | CSGSSGGTGELFF
NA | TRBJ2-4 | NA | TRBV6-1 | 14 | TGTGCCAGCAGCGCCGACGGAGCCAAAAACATTCAGTACTTC | CASSADGAKNIQYF
few | TRBJ2-3 | TRBD1 | TRBV10-3 | 16 | TGTGCCATCATGGGGACAGGGGCCTCTAGCACAGATACGCAGTATTTT | CAIMGTGASSTDTQYF
NA | TRBJ2-3 | TRBD2 | TRBV19 | 13 | TGTGCCAGTAGTATGGGGACTAGGGATACGCAGTATTTT | CASSMGTRDTQYF
once | TRBJ2-3 | NA | TRBV29-1 | 11 | TGCGGCGTTGATGGGGAAGCGTTTCAGTATTTT | CGVDGEAFQYF
few | TRBJ2-1 | TRBD2 | TRBV20-1 | 15 | TGCAGTGCTAGAGTTGAGCGGGAGCCCCAGGATGAGCAGTTCTTC | CSARVEREPQDEQFF
many | TRBJ2-3 | TRBD2 | TRBV11-2 | 14 | TGTGCCAGCAGCTTAACTAGCGGGGCAGATACGCAGTATTTT | CASSLTSGADTQYF
many | TRBJ2-1 | NA | TRBV27 | 16 | TGTGCCAGCAGCAAGTCCGGCTGGGGGATAGGCAATGAGCAGTTCTTC | CASSKSGWGIGNEQFF
many | TRBJ1-3 | NA | TRBV7-2 | 12 | TGTGCCAGCAGCTTAGTCAGAAACACCATATATTTT | CASSLVRNTIYF
many | TRBJ1-4 | NA | TRBV4-2 | 15 | TGTGCCAGCAGCCAAGTGGGCGCCTTGGGGGAAAAACTGTTTTTT | CASSQVGALGEKLFF
few | TRBJ1-6 | NA | TRBV2 | 15 | TGTGCCAGCAGTCGGACAGCCTCCCCTGGCTCACCCCTCCACTTT | CASSRTASPGSPLHF
NA | TRBJ2-1 | NA | TRBV6-2/TRBV6-3 | 16 | TGTGCCAGCAGTTACCCGGGAATCGGGCTAGTCAATGAGCAGTTCTTC | CASSYPGIGLVNEQFF